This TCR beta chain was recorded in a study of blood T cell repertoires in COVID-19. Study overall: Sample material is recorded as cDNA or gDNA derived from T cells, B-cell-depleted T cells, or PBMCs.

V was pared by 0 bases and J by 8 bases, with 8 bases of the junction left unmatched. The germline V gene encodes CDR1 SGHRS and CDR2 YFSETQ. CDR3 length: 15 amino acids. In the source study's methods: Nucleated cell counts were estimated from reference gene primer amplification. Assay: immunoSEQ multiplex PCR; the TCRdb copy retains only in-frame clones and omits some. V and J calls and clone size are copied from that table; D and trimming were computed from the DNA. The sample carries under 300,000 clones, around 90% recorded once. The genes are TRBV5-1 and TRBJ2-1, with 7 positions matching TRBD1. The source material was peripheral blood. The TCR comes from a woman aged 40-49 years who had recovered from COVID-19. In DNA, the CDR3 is TGCGCCAGCAGCTTGGTTGGGCTAGGGGGCCATGAGCAGTTCTTC. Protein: CASSLVGLGGHEQFF.